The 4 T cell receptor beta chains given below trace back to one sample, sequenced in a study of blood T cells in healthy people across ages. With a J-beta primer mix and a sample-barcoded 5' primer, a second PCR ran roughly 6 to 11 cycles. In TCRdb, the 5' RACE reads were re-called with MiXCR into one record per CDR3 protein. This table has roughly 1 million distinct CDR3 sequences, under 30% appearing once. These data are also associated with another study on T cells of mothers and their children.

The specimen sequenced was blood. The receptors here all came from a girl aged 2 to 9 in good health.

CDR3 sequence reads: CASRTVGGANYGYTF. Here the CDR3 DNA reads TGTGCCAGCAGAACTGTGGGGGGCGCCAACTATGGCTACACCTTC. The J gene is TRBJ1-2, the V gene TRBV6-5; D perhaps matches TRBD1 (6 bases). The germline V gene encodes CDR1 MNHEY and CDR2 SVGAGI. CDR3 length equals 15 residues. Trimming removed 6 bases at V and 2 bases at J, with 16 bases between.

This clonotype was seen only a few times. The CDR3 DNA is TGCAGTGCTAGAGGACCGACTAGCGGCCTCACCGGGGAGCTGTTTTTT. This codes for CSARGPTSGLTGELFF. The rearrangement joins TRBV20-1 to TRBJ2-2; 9 bases fit TRBD2. Germline V CDR1 and CDR2: DFQATT, SNEGSKA (reference sequence). J was trimmed by 4 bases and V by 1 base; bases with no gene match: 7. The CDR3 has 16 amino acids.

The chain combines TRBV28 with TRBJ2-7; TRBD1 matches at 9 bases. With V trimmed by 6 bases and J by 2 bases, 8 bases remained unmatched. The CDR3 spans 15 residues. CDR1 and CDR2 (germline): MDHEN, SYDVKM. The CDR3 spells CASRPQGAGAYEQYF. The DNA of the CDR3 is TGTGCCAGCAGACCACAGGGGGCGGGCGCCTACGAGCAGTACTTC.

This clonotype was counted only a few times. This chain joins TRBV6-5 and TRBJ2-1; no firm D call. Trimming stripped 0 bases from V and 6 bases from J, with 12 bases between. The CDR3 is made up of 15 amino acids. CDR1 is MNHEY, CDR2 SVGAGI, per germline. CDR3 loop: CASSYSNELSNEQFF. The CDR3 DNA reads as TGTGCCAGCAGTTACTCGAACGAGCTCTCCAATGAGCAGTTCTTC.